The clone carrying this T cell receptor (beta chain) came up a few times. What it binds is not known. Trimming at V came to 5 bases and at J to 8 bases, leaving 6 bases not matched to a gene. Per the germline V gene, CDR1 is SEHNR and CDR2 is FQNEAQ (reference sequence). CDR3 length equals 13 residues. This sample was included in a study of cytomegalovirus exposure and HLA in healthy donors. General study points: Available immune exposure information was restricted to CMV serostatus only. The study listed around 150 cytomegalovirus-associated TCR beta chains.

13 Jbeta primers and 60 Vbeta primers were used for the PCR. The protocol was immunoSEQ multiplex PCR, while the TCRdb copy is restricted to in-frame clones and leaves out a portion. The sample has just over 150,000 clones; about 88% are singletons. The chain uses TRBV7-9 and TRBJ2-1, with TRBD1 matching over 7 bases. The TCR comes from a woman under 30 in good health and CMV-seronegative. Material for sequencing was PBMCs. The CDR3 DNA reads as TGTGCCAGCAGCACACCAGGGGGAGATGAGCAGTTCTTC. It encodes CASSTPGGDEQFF.